Sequencing of this TCR beta chain was carried out in a study of radiation and T cells in renal cell carcinoma. General study findings and limits: In blood, top tumor clones expanded by 2 weeks, shrinking by 4.

Using immunoSEQ multiplex PCR, the repertoire was profiled, and TCRdb retains in-frame clones only, with some absent. The data show about 130,000 clones, more than 70% seen once. CDR3 length: 14 residues. CDR1 and CDR2 (germline): MNHNY, SVGAGI (reference sequence). V shed 6 bases and J 3 bases; nucleotides not matched to a gene: 4. Documented time point: baseline pretreatment blood. Treatment defined: 15 Gy SBRT to primary tumor, nephrectomy 4 weeks later. This clone occurred once. Its target is not known. The source of this sequence is a woman in her forties or fifties with renal cell carcinoma. The chain employs TRBV6-6 and TRBJ2-7; 11 nucleotides match TRBD1. The sample here was blood, taken from a patient whose treatment included radiotherapy and nephrectomy. The CDR3 loop reads CASSTGQGVYEQYF. The CDR3 coding sequence is TGTGCCAGCAGCACGGGACAGGGGGTCTACGAGCAGTACTTC.